This T cell receptor (beta chain) was found in a study of T cell repertoires in cytomegalovirus infection. Across the study: TCR beta signatures that were public indicated CMV infection and matching HLA type.

TCRdb ran MiXCR on the reads and lists one entry per CDR3 protein. Of about 740,000 distinct CDR3 sequences listed, about 30% are singletons. This clonotype was seen a handful of times. Its antigen is as yet unknown. Study conclusions and caveats: The response measured ex vivo was dominated by TCR beta clonotypes (HLA-C-restricted and CMV-specific). Carriers of CMV and the relevant HLA type were discriminated by public TCR beta frequency.

The specimen was cultured PBMCs, collected from culture after CMV antigen stimulation. This sequence was found in a human donor in good health (CMV status not recorded). Some clones in this sample may be carry-over from other donors' samples.

CDR3 sequence reads: CASSICRDRVCDTQYF. The CDR3 bases are TGTGCCAGTAGTATCTGCCGGGACAGGGTTTGTGATACGCAGTATTTT. The chain recombines TRBV19 with TRBJ2-3; TRBD1 matches at 9 bases. Germline CDR1 LNHDA, CDR2 SQIVND (reference sequence). The CDR3 extends over 16 amino acids. J lost 6 bases, V lost 3 bases, and 10 bases had no gene match.